The 30 T cell receptor beta chains below were found in one sample sequenced in a study of type 1 regulatory T cells. Their antigens are not known. TCRdb re-called the reads through MiXCR, storing one row per CDR3 protein. The sample lists 60,000 to 70,000 distinct CDR3 sequences; 49% were seen once. The sample taken for sequencing was cultured non-Tr1 T cells, either the whole culture or a sorted T cell fraction (not recorded which). The receptors derive from a human donor in good health.

V usage is TRBV4-1 and J usage is TRBJ2-5, with 9 bases aligning to TRBD1. The ends lost 1 base at V and 5 bases at J; junction bases unmatched: 2. Germline CDR1 and CDR2: MGHRA and YSYEKL. The CDR3 has 14 amino acids. CDR3 sequence reads: CASSQGDRDETQYF. CDR3 DNA: TGCGCCAGCAGCCAAGGGGACAGGGATGAGACCCAGTACTTC.

In this sample, this clonotype turned up a few times. The chain carries TRBV20-1 and TRBJ2-1; D is perhaps TRBD2 (5 bases). The V end lost 0 bases, the J end lost 3 bases, and 6 bases lay between the germline ends. Germline CDR1 DFQATT, CDR2 SNEGSKA (reference sequence). The CDR3 has 13 amino acids. The chain's CDR3 is CSARDRGYNEQFF. In DNA, the CDR3 is TGCAGTGCTAGAGATCGGGGCTACAATGAGCAGTTCTTC.

This clonotype came up a few times. The chain uses TRBV5-1 and TRBJ2-7; the match to TRBD1 covers 9 bases. This CDR3 region has 14 residues. The germline V gene encodes CDR1 SGHRS and CDR2 YFSETQ. V gave up 6 bases and J gave up 0 bases; unmatched junction bases: 4. The CDR3 is CASNRDRASYEQYF. CDR3 bases: TGCGCCAGCAACCGGGACAGGGCCTCCTACGAGCAGTACTTC.

The genes are TRBV6-2 or TRBV6-3 and TRBJ2-7; D is tentatively TRBD1 or TRBD2 (6 bases each). Germline V gives CDR1 MNHEY, CDR2 SVGEGT. The ends were cut back, 6 bases at V and 6 bases at J, with 15 bases in the middle. The CDR3 is made up of 13 amino acids. The CDR3 loop is CASSQLQGGEQYF. CDR3 in DNA: TGTGCCAGCAGCCAACTACAGGGAGGCGAGCAGTACTTC.

CDR3 coding DNA: TGCGCCAGCAGCTTGGTCCCGGCGACAGATACGCAGTATTTT. Its translation: CASSLVPATDTQYF. The V call is TRBV5-1, the J call TRBJ2-3; D is ambiguous. Trimming stripped 0 bases from V and 3 bases from J, with 8 bases between. CDR1 is SGHRS, CDR2 YFSETQ, per germline. The CDR3 loop spans 14 amino acids.

This chain connects TRBV14 to TRBJ2-5, with 8 bases that match TRBD2. The junction had 8 bases not matched to a gene; V was cut back by 0 bases and J by 2 bases. The CDR3 is 17 residues long. Germline lookup yields CDR1 SGHDN and CDR2 FVKESK. The CDR3 here is CASSQDAGGGPQETQYF. The CDR3, as DNA: TGTGCCAGCAGCCAAGATGCTGGCGGGGGGCCACAAGAGACCCAGTACTTC.

The V and J genes are TRBV18 and TRBJ1-3; 7 bases agree with TRBD1. CDR1 is KGHSH, CDR2 LQKENI, per germline. The CDR3 consists of 15 residues. V was pared by 3 bases and J by 8 bases, with 10 bases of the junction left unmatched. The CDR3 DNA follows: TGTGCCAGCTCACCGCAGACAGGGATTGTGGACACCATATATTTT. Protein sequence: CASSPQTGIVDTIYF.

CDR3 sequence reads: CASSVRGQETQYF. DNA of the CDR3: TGTGCCAGCAGCGTCAGGGGGCAGGAGACCCAGTACTTC. The chain couples TRBV7-9 to TRBJ2-5, with 8 bases that match TRBD1. Germline CDR1 reads SEHNR; CDR2 reads FQNEAQ (reference sequence). V lost 5 bases to trimming and J lost 5 bases; unmatched junction nucleotides: 4. The CDR3 totals 13 residues.

The rearrangement joins TRBV4-2 to TRBJ2-1; D is unclear. The CDR3 runs 16 residues. Germline CDR1 reads LGHNA; CDR2 reads YNFKEQ. Trimming removed 0 bases from V and 5 bases from J, with 14 bases in between. The CDR3 DNA follows: TGTGCCAGCAGCCAAGAATCCTTCGTGGCCGACAATGAGCAGTTCTTC. This sequence encodes CASSQESFVADNEQFF.

This clonotype was counted a few times. V usage is TRBV20-1 and J usage is TRBJ1-2, with TRBD1 identical over 8 bases. Germline V gene sequence: CDR1 DFQATT, CDR2 SNEGSKA (reference sequence). Trimming cost V 2 bases and J 4 bases; bases outside gene matches: 6. The CDR3 loop spans 14 amino acids. DNA of the CDR3: TGCAGTGCTAGACCGGGACAGGAAGGCTATGGCTACACCTTC. It encodes CSARPGQEGYGYTF.

Note on this clonotype: A junction end diverges from the germline sequence, so it may reflect a read error. The chain joins TRBV5-1 to TRBJ2-3; 7 bases match TRBD1. CDR1 is SGHRS and CDR2 is YFSETQ in the germline V gene. This CDR3 is built from 16 residues. CDR3: CASSLGAQGDTDMQYF. DNA for the CDR3: TGCGCCAGCAGCTTGGGAGCTCAGGGGGACACAGATATGCAGTATTTT.

The chain employs TRBV12-3 or TRBV12-4 and TRBJ1-3; TRBD1 agrees at 9 bases. The CDR3 runs 18 residues. J gave up 4 bases and V 6 bases, and 16 bases lay outside the gene matches. This CDR3 is CASSSLAGQGTGGNTIYF. CDR3 sequence (DNA): TGTGCCAGCAGCTCTTTGGCGGGACAGGGAACGGGGGGAAACACCATATATTTT.

The chain links TRBV20-1 to TRBJ2-7; 9 positions match TRBD2. After removal of 3 bases from V and 6 bases from J, the junction contained 9 bases not matched to a gene. The CDR3 contains 14 residues. Germline V gives CDR1 DFQATT, CDR2 SNEGSKA (reference sequence). CDR3 in amino acids: CSASRAGGSSEQYF. For the CDR3, the DNA is TGCAGTGCTAGCCGGGCGGGGGGGAGTTCCGAGCAGTACTTC.

The V and J genes are TRBV19 and TRBJ1-6, with D perhaps matching TRBD1 (6 bases). The CDR3 sequence is 16 residues long. The V and J ends lost 6 bases and 5 bases respectively, with 17 bases between them. Germline assignment: CDR1 LNHDA and CDR2 SQIVND (reference sequence). In nucleotides, the CDR3 is TGTGCCAGTAGATTGACAGGAATCTACCATAATTCACCCCTCCACTTT. Encoded protein: CASRLTGIYHNSPLHF.

The CDR3 DNA reads TGCAGCGTTGGTAGGGGGCCCCGAGAGGAAGAACTGTTTTTT. Translating gives CSVGRGPREEELFF. V is TRBV29-1 and J is TRBJ1-4; 7 bases are shared with TRBD1. Germline values: CDR1 SQVTM, CDR2 ANQGSEA. This CDR3 has 14 residues. The V and J ends lost 4 bases and 12 bases, in that order; junction bases with no gene match: 14.

The V call is TRBV7-9, the J call TRBJ1-1; D is unresolved. The CDR3 has 13 residues. V was pared by 1 base and J by 1 base, with 4 bases between. CDR1 and CDR2 from the germline V gene are SEHNR and FQNEAQ (reference sequence). CDR3 nucleotide sequence: TGTGCCAGCAGCTTAGGATCGAACACTGAAGCTTTCTTT. This codes for CASSLGSNTEAFF.

V is TRBV7-9 and J is TRBJ1-6; 7 bases fit TRBD1. Trimming cost V 5 bases and J 7 bases; bases outside gene matches: 8. The CDR3 loop spans 15 amino acids. The germline gives CDR1 SEHNR, CDR2 FQNEAQ (reference sequence). The CDR3 sequence is CASSEVQGPNSPLHF. DNA for the CDR3: TGTGCCAGCAGCGAAGTACAGGGGCCCAATTCACCCCTCCACTTT.

This clonotype was detected only a few times. This chain connects TRBV20-1 to TRBJ2-5; 12 bases are a match to TRBD2. J lost 4 bases, V lost 4 bases, and 10 bases had no gene match. Germline values: CDR1 DFQATT, CDR2 SNEGSKA (reference sequence). The CDR3 sequence is 16 residues long. In DNA, the CDR3 is TGCAGTGCTACTAGCGGGGGGGCCCCAGGATTAGAGACCCAGTACTTC. It yields the protein CSATSGGAPGLETQYF.

This clonotype has at least ten counts. This rearrangement joins TRBV20-1 to TRBJ2-5, with 8 bases aligning to TRBD2. V gave up 5 bases and J gave up 5 bases; unmatched junction bases: 4. CDR3 length equals 12 residues. From germline, CDR1 is DFQATT and CDR2 SNEGSKA (reference sequence). The CDR3 DNA reads TGCAGTGCTCGCGGGGGGCGGGAGACCCAGTACTTC. Translated: CSARGGRETQYF.

This clonotype was detected only a few times. This chain connects TRBV5-1 to TRBJ2-3; the match to TRBD2 covers 7 bases. V lost 3 bases, J lost 4 bases, and 14 bases stayed unmatched. The germline V gene encodes CDR1 SGHRS and CDR2 YFSETQ. This CDR3 comprises 17 residues. CDR3 sequence reads: CASSWGRVASSADTQYF. The CDR3, as DNA: TGCGCCAGCAGCTGGGGGAGGGTAGCATCATCGGCAGATACGCAGTATTTT.

This clonotype was counted between two and nine times. The gene calls are TRBV4-1 and TRBJ1-4; TRBD1 agrees at 9 bases. The CDR3 is 15 residues long. CDR1 and CDR2 from the germline V gene are MGHRA and YSYEKL. Germline trimming cut 6 bases from V and 2 bases from J; bases unmatched to any gene: 4. The CDR3 DNA sequence: TGCGCCAGCAGGGACAGGGGAGGCACTAATGAAAAACTGTTTTTT. Protein: CASRDRGGTNEKLFF.

This sequence joins TRBV4-2 and TRBJ1-3; TRBD1 matches at 7 bases. Looked up from germline, CDR1 is LGHNA and CDR2 is YNFKEQ. The CDR3 loop spans 17 amino acids. Trimming at V came to 0 bases and at J to 0 bases, leaving 5 bases not matched to a gene. In nucleotides, the CDR3 is TGTGCCAGCAGCCAAGAATGGACAGGTCGCTCTGGAAACACCATATATTTT. It encodes CASSQEWTGRSGNTIYF.

The table lists this clonotype with a few counts. The rearrangement joins TRBV7-9 to TRBJ1-5; TRBD1 matches 7 bases. The CDR3 loop spans 16 amino acids. Germline V gene data show CDR1 as SEHNR and CDR2 as FQNEAQ (reference sequence). J lost 3 bases, V lost 5 bases, and 10 bases had no gene match. The CDR3 protein is CASSNSGQGDNQPQHF. The CDR3 nucleotides read TGTGCCAGCAGCAACTCGGGGCAGGGGGACAATCAGCCCCAGCATTTT.

The chain has TRBV6-2 or TRBV6-3 and TRBJ1-1, with TRBD1 as a possible D gene (5 bases). The germline gives CDR1 MNHEY, CDR2 SVGEGT. The CDR3 length is 15 residues. V was shortened by 6 bases and J by 2 bases, with 16 bases between the two germline ends. CDR3 DNA: TGTGCCAGCAGGGACGGGACCCTCCATAACACTGAAGCTTTCTTT. Its translation: CASRDGTLHNTEAFF.

This chain joins TRBV5-5 and TRBJ2-7; 8 nucleotides match TRBD1. J was trimmed by 1 base and V by 0 bases; bases with no gene match: 3. This CDR3 has 15 residues. Germline CDR1 and CDR2: SGHKS and YYEKEE (reference sequence). CDR3 DNA: TGTGCCAGCAGCTTGGAAACAGGGGGGTCCTACGAGCAGTACTTC. It encodes CASSLETGGSYEQYF.

This clonotype was counted once. The chain recombines TRBV20-1 with TRBJ2-2, with 11 bases lining up with TRBD1. Germline V gene data show CDR1 as DFQATT and CDR2 as SNEGSKA (reference sequence). This CDR3 spans 14 amino acids. V was pared by 5 bases and J by 8 bases, with 7 bases of the junction left unmatched. CDR3 sequence: CSARDRGMYGELFF. CDR3 sequence (DNA): TGCAGTGCTCGGGACAGGGGGATGTATGGGGAGCTGTTTTTT.

In this sample, this clonotype turned up a few times. V usage is TRBV6-2 or TRBV6-3 and J usage is TRBJ2-3, with D maybe TRBD2 (5 bases). Germline CDR1 is MNHEY and CDR2 is SVGEGT. This CDR3 contains 18 residues. The V end was cut by 7 bases, the J end by 0 bases, with 23 bases between. The CDR3 sequence: CASNLQIYSETSTDTQYF. The CDR3 region has the DNA TGTGCCAGCAACCTCCAAATCTATAGCGAGACTAGCACAGATACGCAGTATTTT.

The chain couples TRBV11-2 to TRBJ1-3; TRBD1 might be the D (5 bases). Germline V gene sequence: CDR1 SGHAT, CDR2 FQNNGV. The CDR3 contains 15 residues. The V end lost 2 bases, the J end lost 4 bases, and 12 bases lay between the germline ends. The CDR3 nucleotides read TGTGCCAGCAGCTTATCCGCTAAGGGGGGAAACACCATATATTTT. Translated: CASSLSAKGGNTIYF.

This clonotype was found once. The V and J genes are TRBV6-5 and TRBJ1-4, with D possibly TRBD1 on 5 matching bases. Germline V gene sequence: CDR1 MNHEY, CDR2 SVGAGI. The V end was cut by 6 bases, the J end by 8 bases, with 13 bases between. The CDR3 covers 13 residues. The DNA for the CDR3 is TGTGCCAGCAGCCGGGACGGGGCGGAAAAACTGTTTTTT. Translation: CASSRDGAEKLFF.

This clonotype was picked up a small number of times. The CDR3 DNA follows: TGCAGTGGAGGGGGCGCTGGGGCCAACGTCCTGACTTTC. It specifies CSGGGAGANVLTF. This chain joins TRBV20-1 and TRBJ2-6; the match to TRBD1 covers 7 bases. The V segment lost 7 bases and the J segment 2 bases; nucleotides outside the gene matches: 2. The CDR3 has 13 residues. Germline V gives CDR1 DFQATT, CDR2 SNEGSKA (reference sequence).